The sequence of this T cell receptor beta chain was determined in a study of cytomegalovirus exposure and HLA in healthy donors. Sequenced by immunoSEQ multiplex PCR; TCRdb stores in-frame clones only, minus some. Here the sample spans some 250,000 clones, around 90% being singletons. This CDR3 has 18 residues. The germline CDR1 and CDR2 sequences are MNHNS and SASEGT. Trimming cost V 0 bases and J 2 bases, with 20 bases left between them. The receptor was derived from a woman younger than 35 in good health and CMV-seronegative. The specimen sequenced was PBMCs. The chain employs TRBV6-1 and TRBJ2-7; the D gene is possibly TRBD1 (5 bases). DNA of the CDR3: TGTGCCAGCAGTGAAGCGGGAATCAGACAGAGCCCGCCCTACGAGCAGTACGTC. Protein: CASSEAGIRQSPPYEQYV.